This is a list of T cell receptor beta chains from one sample in a study of blood T cell repertoires in COVID-19. This table comes from immunoSEQ multiplex PCR, and its TCRdb copy is limited to in-frame clones, with some not included. The sample consists of about 210,000 clones, roughly 77% of them appearing once. The sample comprised PBMCs or T cells enriched from blood (not recorded which). The source is a man between 40 and 49 years old who had recovered from COVID-19. The CDR3 runs from the conserved cysteine through the conserved F or W. The order of the fields is J gene, clone size, D gene, V gene, CDR3 DNA, CDR3 protein. D genes are given only for firm matches. Clone size appears in some rows only: once, few, many, or a class for an expanded clone.

j_call: TRBJ1-5; clone_size: .; d_call: TRBD1; v_call: TRBV19; cdr3_nt: TGTGCCAGTAGTAGGCCAGGGGGTGGCAATCAGCCCCAGCATTTT; cdr3_aa: CASSRPGGGNQPQHF
j_call: TRBJ1-1; clone_size: once; d_call: .; v_call: TRBV29-1; cdr3_nt: TGCAGCGTTGCAGGGCGGAGACAGGACGGACCGAACACTGAAGCTTTCTTT; cdr3_aa: CSVAGRRQDGPNTEAFF
j_call: TRBJ1-5; clone_size: .; d_call: TRBD1; v_call: TRBV19; cdr3_nt: TGTGCCAGTAGTCTAAGGACAGGGAGTAGCAATCAGCCCCAGCATTTT; cdr3_aa: CASSLRTGSSNQPQHF
j_call: TRBJ1-6; clone_size: .; d_call: .; v_call: TRBV3-1/TRBV3-2; cdr3_nt: TGTGCCAGCAGCCAAGTAAATTCACCCCTCCACTTT; cdr3_aa: CASSQVNSPLHF
j_call: TRBJ2-3; clone_size: .; d_call: .; v_call: TRBV20-1; cdr3_nt: TGCAGTGCCAGTGGGGAGGCCAGAAAAAGGGGAACAGATACGCAGTATTTT; cdr3_aa: CSASGEARKRGTDTQYF
j_call: TRBJ2-2; clone_size: .; d_call: TRBD1; v_call: TRBV5-1; cdr3_nt: TGCGCCAGCAGCTTGGTTTTTGGGACAGGGACCACCGGGGAGCTGTTTTTT; cdr3_aa: CASSLVFGTGTTGELFF
j_call: TRBJ2-3; clone_size: .; d_call: .; v_call: TRBV7-5; cdr3_nt: TGTGCCAGAAGCTCGGACCGGGACAGGGTCACAGATACGCAGTATTTT; cdr3_aa: CARSSDRDRVTDTQYF
j_call: TRBJ1-2; clone_size: .; d_call: .; v_call: TRBV3-1/TRBV3-2; cdr3_nt: TGTGCCAGCAGCCAAACTCTTAACTATGGCTACACCTTC; cdr3_aa: CASSQTLNYGYTF
j_call: TRBJ1-1; clone_size: .; d_call: .; v_call: TRBV5-1; cdr3_nt: TGCGCCAGCAGCTTGGGGGTTGGAGGGTTCACTGAAGCTTTCTTT; cdr3_aa: CASSLGVGGFTEAFF
j_call: TRBJ1-5; clone_size: few; d_call: .; v_call: TRBV18; cdr3_nt: TGTGCCAGCTCACCCCCCCAGACTGATAGCAATCAGCCCCAGCATTTT; cdr3_aa: CASSPPQTDSNQPQHF
j_call: TRBJ1-2; clone_size: .; d_call: TRBD1; v_call: TRBV6-5; cdr3_nt: TGTGCCAGCAGTTACGGCGCCCTTGCGACAGGGGGCTACACCTTC; cdr3_aa: CASSYGALATGGYTF
j_call: TRBJ2-2; clone_size: .; d_call: .; v_call: TRBV19; cdr3_nt: TGTGCCAGTACCCCGCAGTCTACCGGGGAGCTGTTTTTT; cdr3_aa: CASTPQSTGELFF
j_call: TRBJ1-2; clone_size: .; d_call: .; v_call: TRBV29-1; cdr3_nt: TGCAGCGGACGGGGTAAACGTGGCTACACCTTC; cdr3_aa: CSGRGKRGYTF
j_call: TRBJ2-1; clone_size: .; d_call: TRBD2; v_call: TRBV9; cdr3_nt: TGTGCCAGCAGCGTAGAACTAGCGGGGGGGCCGAGGACCTACAATGAGCAGTTCTTC; cdr3_aa: CASSVELAGGPRTYNEQFF
j_call: TRBJ2-5; clone_size: .; d_call: .; v_call: TRBV5-4; cdr3_nt: TGTGCCAGCTCCAATTCAGGGGCAGGGGAGACCCAGTACTTC; cdr3_aa: CASSNSGAGETQYF